This T cell receptor beta chain was recorded in a study of control samples from healthy donors and cancer patients. This clone was seen just once. Using immunoSEQ multiplex PCR, the repertoire was profiled, and TCRdb retains in-frame clones only, with some absent. The table includes about 130,000 clones, 92% detected once. There are 12 residues in the CDR3. Per germline, CDR1 MGHRA and CDR2 YSYEKL. The V end was cut by 0 bases, the J end by 5 bases, with 4 bases between. The sequenced sample consisted of blood. The chain links TRBV4-1 to TRBJ1-2; no firm D call. The source is a young man in good health. This CDR3 reads CASSQDRYGYTF. The CDR3 bases are TGCGCCAGCAGCCAAGATCGTTATGGCTACACCTTC.